This T cell receptor (beta chain) came from a study of Graves' ophthalmopathy and Graves' hyperthyroidism. This clonotype was observed many times. Its antigen is currently unknown. The CDR3 extends over 12 amino acids. V lost 11 bases to trimming and J lost 2 bases, with 12 bases between them. RNA served as the template for amplifying TCR beta CDR3 regions. Investigators did first-round RT-PCR with HTBI primers, then second-round multiplex PCR. TCRdb analysed the multiplex PCR reads with MiXCR anew, one entry per CDR3 protein. The data show about 370,000 distinct CDR3 sequences, approximately 16% seen once. Findings and caveats of the study: The blood repertoire also included most expanded thyroid clonotypes above 0.001 frequency.

The authors diagnosed from clinical symptoms, serum thyroxine, TRAb, thyroid ultrasound and orbital computed tomography. The specimen sequenced was peripheral blood. The sequence derives from a woman younger than 35 with Graves' ophthalmopathy. The chain recombines TRBV12-3 or TRBV12-4 with TRBJ1-2; tentative D call: TRBD1 (6 bases). The CDR3: CAGGRGNYGYTF. In DNA form, the CDR3 reads TGTGCCGGCGGCAGGGGCAACTATGGCTACACCTTC.